Listed below are T cell receptor beta chains from one sample, sequenced in a study of human T cells and chemical hapten exposure. TCRdb reprocessed the RACE reads with MiXCR, giving one entry per CDR3 protein. Of around 99,000 distinct CDR3 sequences in the sample, roughly 12% were seen once. The sequencing here drew on whole blood, taken in connection with sensitization to the hapten diphenylcyclopropenone (DPC). The receptors were gathered from a woman aged 40 to 49 with alopecia areata. Some clones in this sample may be carry-over from other donors' samples. Both conserved end residues are part of each CDR3. A D gene is named only where the DNA matches it firmly. The listing skips clone size in some rows; elsewhere it reads once, few, many or a size class.

v_call: TRBV7-8
j_call: TRBJ1-1
d_call: .
clone_size: .
cdr3_nt: TGTGCCAGCAGCTTAACAGAGAGGTCCACTGAAGCTTTCTTT
cdr3_aa: CASSLTERSTEAFF

v_call: TRBV20-1
j_call: TRBJ1-5
d_call: TRBD1
clone_size: .
cdr3_nt: TGCAGTGCTAGAGATACAGGGGGTGGCAATCAGCCCCAGCATTTT
cdr3_aa: CSARDTGGGNQPQHF

v_call: TRBV10-3
j_call: TRBJ2-3
d_call: TRBD1
clone_size: .
cdr3_nt: TGTGCCATCAGGTCGGGACAGGGGGGCACAGATACGCAGTATTTT
cdr3_aa: CAIRSGQGGTDTQYF

v_call: TRBV4-2
j_call: TRBJ2-7
d_call: .
clone_size: few
cdr3_nt: TGTGCCAGCAGCCAAGATCGAGGGGAATTGGGCGAGCAGTACTTC
cdr3_aa: CASSQDRGELGEQYF

v_call: TRBV7-9
j_call: TRBJ2-2
d_call: TRBD1
clone_size: many
cdr3_nt: TGTGCCAGCAGCTTAAATCGTGGACAGGGAGGCACCGGGGAGCTGTTTTTT
cdr3_aa: CASSLNRGQGGTGELFF

v_call: TRBV3-1
j_call: TRBJ2-1
d_call: .
clone_size: .
cdr3_nt: TGTGCCAGCAGCCAAGATGGGCCTCTGAGCTCCTACAATGAGCAGTTCTTC
cdr3_aa: CASSQDGPLSSYNEQFF

v_call: TRBV6-2/TRBV6-3
j_call: TRBJ2-7
d_call: .
clone_size: .
cdr3_nt: TGTGCCAGCAGTGACCTAAGCGGGTCCTACGAGCAGTACTTC
cdr3_aa: CASSDLSGSYEQYF

v_call: TRBV21-1
j_call: TRBJ1-6
d_call: .
clone_size: few
cdr3_nt: TGTGCCAGCAGCAGTAAGAAGTCAACCCTCCACTTT
cdr3_aa: CASSSKKSTLHF

v_call: TRBV4-3
j_call: TRBJ2-6
d_call: .
clone_size: .
cdr3_nt: TGCGCCAGCAGCCAAATAGCGGCTGGGGCCAACGTCCTGACTTTC
cdr3_aa: CASSQIAAGANVLTF

v_call: TRBV6-2/TRBV6-3
j_call: TRBJ1-1
d_call: .
clone_size: few
cdr3_nt: TGTGCCAGCAGTTACATCCCCGTGATGGCTGAAGCTTTCTTT
cdr3_aa: CASSYIPVMAEAFF

v_call: TRBV28
j_call: TRBJ1-2
d_call: TRBD1
clone_size: many
cdr3_nt: TGTGCCAGCAGGTCCCAGGGGGCCCTCGCCTATGGCTACACCTTC
cdr3_aa: CASRSQGALAYGYTF

v_call: TRBV11-3
j_call: TRBJ2-1
d_call: .
clone_size: .
cdr3_nt: TGTGCCAGCAGCCCCCGTCATGCGGCGGGTTACAATGAGCAGTTCTTC
cdr3_aa: CASSPRHAAGYNEQFF

v_call: TRBV28
j_call: TRBJ2-1
d_call: .
clone_size: many
cdr3_nt: TGTGCCAGCAGGTCCTGGGGGGGCGGGACCTACAATGAGCAGTTCTTC
cdr3_aa: CASRSWGGGTYNEQFF

v_call: TRBV6-1
j_call: TRBJ1-1
d_call: .
clone_size: many
cdr3_nt: TGTGCCAGCACGGGGGGGAGCACTGAAGCTTTCTTT
cdr3_aa: CASTGGSTEAFF

v_call: TRBV28
j_call: TRBJ2-1
d_call: TRBD2
clone_size: .
cdr3_nt: TGTGCCAGCAGTCTAGCGGGTAAGGAGGCTGAGCAGTTCTTC
cdr3_aa: CASSLAGKEAEQFF

v_call: TRBV4-3
j_call: TRBJ2-2
d_call: .
clone_size: few
cdr3_nt: TGCGCCAGCAGCCGACGGCCAGAAGACACCGGGGAGCTGTTTTTT
cdr3_aa: CASSRRPEDTGELFF

v_call: TRBV6-2/TRBV6-3
j_call: TRBJ2-3
d_call: .
clone_size: many
cdr3_nt: TGTGCCAGCAGTTACGGAATCCCCTCGGGTACGCAGTATTTT
cdr3_aa: CASSYGIPSGTQYF

v_call: TRBV7-9
j_call: TRBJ1-1
d_call: TRBD1
clone_size: .
cdr3_nt: TGTGCCAGCAGCTCCTACGGACAGGGGGCGTTCATGAACACTGAAGCTTTCTTT
cdr3_aa: CASSSYGQGAFMNTEAFF

v_call: TRBV4-1
j_call: TRBJ2-1
d_call: .
clone_size: few
cdr3_nt: TGCGCCAGCAGCCAAGAAGGCGGTAGGGAATACAATGAGCAGTTCTTC
cdr3_aa: CASSQEGGREYNEQFF

v_call: TRBV18
j_call: TRBJ2-7
d_call: .
clone_size: once
cdr3_nt: TGTGCCAGCTCACCACCATCGGGACTGGTCTCCTACAAGCAGTACTTC
cdr3_aa: CASSPPSGLVSYKQYF

v_call: TRBV4-2
j_call: TRBJ2-6
d_call: .
clone_size: .
cdr3_nt: TGTGCCAGCAGCCGCACTACAGGGACGGGTGGGGCCAACGTCCTGACTTTC
cdr3_aa: CASSRTTGTGGANVLTF

v_call: TRBV3-1
j_call: TRBJ2-5
d_call: TRBD1
clone_size: many
cdr3_nt: TGTGCCAGCAGCCCCGTGACAGGGGTCGGGACCCAGTACTTC
cdr3_aa: CASSPVTGVGTQYF

v_call: TRBV27
j_call: TRBJ2-1
d_call: TRBD2
clone_size: few
cdr3_nt: TGTGCCAGCAGGAGCGGGAACTACAATGAGCAGTTCTTC
cdr3_aa: CASRSGNYNEQFF

v_call: TRBV27
j_call: TRBJ1-6
d_call: TRBD1
clone_size: few
cdr3_nt: TGTGCCAGCAACCGACAGGGGCCGAATTCACCCCTCCACTTT
cdr3_aa: CASNRQGPNSPLHF

v_call: TRBV20-1
j_call: TRBJ2-7
d_call: .
clone_size: few
cdr3_nt: TGCAGTGCTAGCCCGGCTTCCCACGAGCAGTACTTC
cdr3_aa: CSASPASHEQYF

v_call: TRBV7-2
j_call: TRBJ2-7
d_call: TRBD1
clone_size: many
cdr3_nt: TGTGCCAGCAGCTGGGGACAGGGCTCCGAGCAGTACTTC
cdr3_aa: CASSWGQGSEQYF

v_call: TRBV24-1
j_call: TRBJ2-7
d_call: TRBD2
clone_size: few
cdr3_nt: TGTGCCACCAGCGGAGGGACTAGTTTGGACTACGAGCAGTACTTC
cdr3_aa: CATSGGTSLDYEQYF

v_call: TRBV7-2
j_call: TRBJ2-7
d_call: TRBD2
clone_size: few
cdr3_nt: TGTGCCAGCAGCTTAACTAGCGGGGTCCCCTACGAGCAGTACTTC
cdr3_aa: CASSLTSGVPYEQYF

v_call: TRBV12-3/TRBV12-4
j_call: TRBJ1-2
d_call: TRBD1
clone_size: many
cdr3_nt: TGTGCCAGCAGCTTGGACAGGGACTATGGCTACACCTTC
cdr3_aa: CASSLDRDYGYTF

v_call: TRBV29-1
j_call: TRBJ2-6
d_call: .
clone_size: few
cdr3_nt: TGCAGCGTTGGATCTGGGGCCAACGTCCTGACTTTC
cdr3_aa: CSVGSGANVLTF

v_call: TRBV7-9
j_call: TRBJ1-1
d_call: TRBD1
clone_size: few
cdr3_nt: TGTGCCAGCACCGCAGCAGGGGGCATGACTGAAGCTTTCTTT
cdr3_aa: CASTAAGGMTEAFF

v_call: TRBV20-1
j_call: TRBJ2-7
d_call: .
clone_size: many
cdr3_nt: TGCAGTGCTAGTCGGATTTCCTACGAGCAGTACTTC
cdr3_aa: CSASRISYEQYF

v_call: TRBV5-6
j_call: TRBJ2-7
d_call: TRBD2
clone_size: once
cdr3_nt: TGTGCCAGCAGCCTACGACTAGCGGGAGGTTACGAGCAGTACTTC
cdr3_aa: CASSLRLAGGYEQYF

v_call: TRBV20-1
j_call: TRBJ2-5
d_call: TRBD2
clone_size: few
cdr3_nt: TGCAGTGCTAGAGTTTCAGCGGGAGCTTATGAGACCCAGTACTTC
cdr3_aa: CSARVSAGAYETQYF

v_call: TRBV6-2/TRBV6-3
j_call: TRBJ2-1
d_call: .
clone_size: few
cdr3_nt: TGTGCCAGCAGTTATGGGTCAGTTCTCCCCTTCTCCTACAATGAGCAGTTCTTC
cdr3_aa: CASSYGSVLPFSYNEQFF

v_call: TRBV12-3/TRBV12-4
j_call: TRBJ1-5
d_call: .
clone_size: few
cdr3_nt: TGTGCCAGCACCGAGACGGATCTCCTCTATAGCAATCAGCCCCAGCATTTT
cdr3_aa: CASTETDLLYSNQPQHF

v_call: TRBV28
j_call: TRBJ2-5
d_call: .
clone_size: .
cdr3_nt: TGTGCCAGCAAGGGTAACCAAGAGACCCAGTACTTC
cdr3_aa: CASKGNQETQYF

v_call: TRBV4-3
j_call: TRBJ1-4
d_call: .
clone_size: .
cdr3_nt: TGCGCCAGCAGCCAAGACGCCAGGGGAGAAAAACTGTTTTTT
cdr3_aa: CASSQDARGEKLFF

v_call: TRBV5-1
j_call: TRBJ2-5
d_call: TRBD2
clone_size: few
cdr3_nt: TGCGCCAGCAGCCTCAGCGGGGTAGCCGAGACCCAGTACTTC
cdr3_aa: CASSLSGVAETQYF

v_call: TRBV28
j_call: TRBJ1-6
d_call: .
clone_size: few
cdr3_nt: TGTGCCAGCAGTTTAGGGGTTTATAATTCACCCCTCCACTTT
cdr3_aa: CASSLGVYNSPLHF

v_call: TRBV29-1
j_call: TRBJ1-5
d_call: TRBD1
clone_size: many
cdr3_nt: TGCAGCGTCCCGGACAGGGGTGGAGGCAATCAGCCCCAGCATTTT
cdr3_aa: CSVPDRGGGNQPQHF

v_call: TRBV19
j_call: TRBJ2-6
d_call: .
clone_size: few
cdr3_nt: TGTGCCAGTAGTATCCCCGCTAGCGTTATATCTGGGGCCAACGTCCTGACTTTC
cdr3_aa: CASSIPASVISGANVLTF

v_call: TRBV5-1
j_call: TRBJ1-1
d_call: .
clone_size: few
cdr3_nt: TGCGCCAGCAGCTTGGAGGAAGGCACTGAAGCTTTCTTT
cdr3_aa: CASSLEEGTEAFF

v_call: TRBV21-1
j_call: TRBJ2-3
d_call: .
clone_size: .
cdr3_nt: TGTGCCACTAAGCGGGAGAGCCCAGATACGCAGTATTTT
cdr3_aa: CATKRESPDTQYF

v_call: TRBV5-4
j_call: TRBJ2-5
d_call: .
clone_size: few
cdr3_nt: TGTGCCAGCAGCTCCTCAGGGGGGGGCCAAGAGACCCAGTACTTC
cdr3_aa: CASSSSGGGQETQYF

v_call: TRBV20-1
j_call: TRBJ1-6
d_call: .
clone_size: .
cdr3_nt: TGCAGTGCCCCACCCCTCGGGTATAATTCACCCCTCCACTTT
cdr3_aa: CSAPPLGYNSPLHF

v_call: TRBV11-2
j_call: TRBJ2-3
d_call: .
clone_size: .
cdr3_nt: TGTGCCAGCAGCTTAGCTCCTGGGCCGGGAGATACGCAGTATTTT
cdr3_aa: CASSLAPGPGDTQYF

v_call: TRBV29-1
j_call: TRBJ2-5
d_call: .
clone_size: few
cdr3_nt: TGCAGCGCCAACCCCAGTAACCAAGAGACCCAGTACTTC
cdr3_aa: CSANPSNQETQYF